Listed below are T cell receptor beta chains from one sample, sequenced in a study of post-analysis software for immune sequencing data. TCRdb itself ran the PCR reads through MiXCR, one entry per CDR3 protein. Seen here are 800,000 to 950,000 distinct CDR3 sequences, approximately 57% observed once, and the top ten hold approximately 4.2%. The sequenced sample was blood. The receptor set was obtained from a girl between 10 and 17 years old with multiple sclerosis. The CDR3 runs from the conserved cysteine through the conserved F or W. Each record gives: clone size, D gene, J gene, V gene, CDR3 DNA, CDR3 protein. D genes are given only for firm matches. The size field is filled for only some rows; it gives once, few, many or a size class.

clone_size: many
d_call: NA
j_call: TRBJ1-2
v_call: TRBV9
cdr3_nt: TGTGCCAGCAGCGTGGGGGATGGGTATGGCTACACCTTC
cdr3_aa: CASSVGDGYGYTF

clone_size: NA
d_call: NA
j_call: TRBJ2-3
v_call: TRBV12-3/TRBV12-4
cdr3_nt: TGTGCCAGCAGCCTCGACAGGTTAAGCACAGATACGCAGTATTTT
cdr3_aa: CASSLDRLSTDTQYF

clone_size: NA
d_call: TRBD1
j_call: TRBJ2-1
v_call: TRBV4-2
cdr3_nt: TGTGCCAGCAGCCACTCAGGGGGCACCTACAATGAGCAGTTCTTC
cdr3_aa: CASSHSGGTYNEQFF

clone_size: NA
d_call: NA
j_call: TRBJ2-5
v_call: TRBV5-1
cdr3_nt: TGCGCCAGCAGAGGTGGGAGCGCCTTTTCCGCTGTACCGTACTTC
cdr3_aa: CASRGGSAFSAVPYF

clone_size: NA
d_call: NA
j_call: TRBJ1-2
v_call: TRBV29-1
cdr3_nt: TGCAGCGCTCCCACAAACTGGGGGGCGGACTTTTTAGATGGCTACACCTTC
cdr3_aa: CSAPTNWGADFLDGYTF

clone_size: NA
d_call: NA
j_call: TRBJ2-5
v_call: TRBV3-1
cdr3_nt: TGTGCCAGCAGCCAGGGGGCAGAAGAGACCCAGTACTTC
cdr3_aa: CASSQGAEETQYF

clone_size: NA
d_call: NA
j_call: TRBJ2-4
v_call: TRBV29-1
cdr3_nt: TGCAGCGTTGAAGAGGGGGGCAAAAACACTCAGTACTTC
cdr3_aa: CSVEEGGKNTQYF

clone_size: NA
d_call: NA
j_call: TRBJ1-1
v_call: TRBV5-6
cdr3_nt: TGTGCCAGCAGCATCACTGCCGGGCTTTGGGTTTACACTGAAGCTTTCTTT
cdr3_aa: CASSITAGLWVYTEAFF

clone_size: NA
d_call: NA
j_call: TRBJ2-1
v_call: TRBV5-1
cdr3_nt: TGCGCCAGCAGCCTGGGGCCAGCGACGAGAAATGAGCAGTTCTTC
cdr3_aa: CASSLGPATRNEQFF

clone_size: NA
d_call: TRBD1
j_call: TRBJ2-1
v_call: TRBV6-2/TRBV6-3
cdr3_nt: TGTGCCAGCAGTTCCGACAGGGGGCGAGGTACGGGCTACAATGAGCAGTTCTTC
cdr3_aa: CASSSDRGRGTGYNEQFF

clone_size: once
d_call: NA
j_call: TRBJ2-4
v_call: TRBV7-9
cdr3_nt: TGTGCCAGCAGCTTAAATCTCCCCACGGAGCAGTACTTC
cdr3_aa: CASSLNLPTEQYF

clone_size: NA
d_call: NA
j_call: TRBJ2-7
v_call: TRBV5-1
cdr3_nt: TGCGCCAGCGGTCTTGGGTACGGCCTACCGCAATTCTCCTACGAGCAGTACTTC
cdr3_aa: CASGLGYGLPQFSYEQYF

clone_size: NA
d_call: NA
j_call: TRBJ2-1
v_call: TRBV29-1
cdr3_nt: TGCAGCGTTGTATCAGGGGGGGGTAATGAGCAGTTCTTC
cdr3_aa: CSVVSGGGNEQFF

clone_size: NA
d_call: NA
j_call: TRBJ2-3
v_call: TRBV7-3
cdr3_nt: TGTGCCAGCAGCTCGACTCAGGACACAGATACGCAGTATTTT
cdr3_aa: CASSSTQDTDTQYF

clone_size: few
d_call: TRBD1
j_call: TRBJ2-3
v_call: TRBV6-5
cdr3_nt: TGTGCCAGCAGGAAACAGGGGACAGATACGCAGTATTTT
cdr3_aa: CASRKQGTDTQYF

clone_size: NA
d_call: NA
j_call: TRBJ2-1
v_call: TRBV14
cdr3_nt: TGTGCCAGCAGCTCGATCGGTTCGGGACTCTTCTACAATGAGCAGTTCTTC
cdr3_aa: CASSSIGSGLFYNEQFF

clone_size: NA
d_call: NA
j_call: TRBJ2-5
v_call: TRBV15
cdr3_nt: TGTGCCACCAGTACCGGAGGGGGAGAGCAGTACTTC
cdr3_aa: CATSTGGGEQYF

clone_size: NA
d_call: NA
j_call: TRBJ2-7
v_call: TRBV7-9
cdr3_nt: TGTGCCAGCAGCTTAGCAAGGCCAGGTCAACTTTACGAGCAGTACTTC
cdr3_aa: CASSLARPGQLYEQYF

clone_size: NA
d_call: NA
j_call: TRBJ2-3
v_call: TRBV6-5
cdr3_nt: TGTGCCAGCAGTTACTCAACATTTTCTAGCACAGATACGCAGTATTTT
cdr3_aa: CASSYSTFSSTDTQYF

clone_size: once
d_call: TRBD2
j_call: TRBJ2-4
v_call: TRBV5-1
cdr3_nt: TGCGCCAGCAGCCTAGACCGGACTAGCGGGAACATTCAGTACTTC
cdr3_aa: CASSLDRTSGNIQYF

clone_size: NA
d_call: TRBD1
j_call: TRBJ1-2
v_call: TRBV6-2/TRBV6-3
cdr3_nt: TGTGCCAGCAAACGACCCGGGACAGGGCCCTACACCTTC
cdr3_aa: CASKRPGTGPYTF

clone_size: NA
d_call: TRBD2
j_call: TRBJ2-1
v_call: TRBV19
cdr3_nt: TGTGCCAGCGGACCGAAAGCGGGAGGGCCCCACAATGAGCAGTTCTTC
cdr3_aa: CASGPKAGGPHNEQFF

clone_size: few
d_call: NA
j_call: TRBJ1-1
v_call: TRBV5-1
cdr3_nt: TGCGCCAGCAGCTTGGACAGACCGACTGAAGCTTTCTTT
cdr3_aa: CASSLDRPTEAFF

clone_size: NA
d_call: NA
j_call: TRBJ2-7
v_call: TRBV5-1
cdr3_nt: TGCGCCAGCGGGTTGGACATTTCCTACGAGCAGTACTTC
cdr3_aa: CASGLDISYEQYF

clone_size: NA
d_call: TRBD2
j_call: TRBJ2-5
v_call: TRBV20-1
cdr3_nt: TGCAGTGCTCCTATAGCGGGTGTGTACCAAGAGACCCAGTACTTC
cdr3_aa: CSAPIAGVYQETQYF

clone_size: NA
d_call: NA
j_call: TRBJ2-7
v_call: TRBV20-1
cdr3_nt: TGCAGTGCTAGAGATCGACGACGTACTCTTTACGAGCAGTACTTC
cdr3_aa: CSARDRRRTLYEQYF